This is a list of T cell receptor beta chains from one sample in a study of T cell repertoires in cytomegalovirus infection. These receptors' targets are unknown. TCRdb processed the reads anew with MiXCR; each CDR3 protein has one entry. The table records about 920,000 distinct CDR3 sequences, roughly 30% of them present only once. This sample comprised cultured CD8+ T cells from PBMCs, obtained from culture after CMV antigen stimulation. These TCRs come from a human donor in good health (CMV status not recorded). Some clones in this sample may be carry-over from other donors' samples. Both conserved end residues are part of each CDR3. The order of the fields is D gene, V gene, clone size, J gene, CDR3 protein, CDR3 DNA. D genes are given only for firm matches. The size field is filled for only some rows; it gives once, few, many or a size class.

D gene: -
V gene: TRBV6-5
clone size: few
J gene: TRBJ2-5
CDR3 protein: CASTHSNGRSRETQYF
CDR3 DNA: TGTGCCAGCACTCACTCGAACGGGCGGTCCAGGGAGACCCAGTACTTC

D gene: -
V gene: TRBV7-6
clone size: -
J gene: TRBJ2-6
CDR3 protein: CASSLGGLRAGANVLTF
CDR3 DNA: TGTGCCAGCAGCTTAGGGGGCCTACGGGCTGGGGCCAACGTCCTGACTTTC

D gene: -
V gene: TRBV7-8
clone size: many
J gene: TRBJ2-7
CDR3 protein: CASSFGFGNEQYF
CDR3 DNA: TGTGCCAGCAGCTTCGGGTTCGGAAACGAGCAGTACTTC

D gene: -
V gene: TRBV6-2/TRBV6-3
clone size: few
J gene: TRBJ1-2
CDR3 protein: CASSYPTGNYGYTF
CDR3 DNA: TGTGCCAGCAGTTACCCGACGGGCAACTATGGCTACACCTTC

D gene: -
V gene: TRBV27
clone size: few
J gene: TRBJ1-1
CDR3 protein: CASSYASSTEAFF
CDR3 DNA: TGTGCCAGCAGTTATGCCTCGAGCACTGAAGCTTTCTTT

D gene: -
V gene: TRBV20-1
clone size: -
J gene: TRBJ2-7
CDR3 protein: CSASDRNEQYF
CDR3 DNA: TGCAGTGCTTCAGACCGGAACGAGCAGTACTTC

D gene: TRBD1
V gene: TRBV19
clone size: few
J gene: TRBJ1-1
CDR3 protein: CASSIEWGTADTEAFF
CDR3 DNA: TGTGCCAGTAGTATAGAATGGGGGACAGCCGACACTGAAGCTTTCTTT

D gene: -
V gene: TRBV7-9
clone size: -
J gene: TRBJ1-1
CDR3 protein: CASSLGGQGMNTEAFF
CDR3 DNA: TGTGCCAGCAGCTTAGGGGGCCAGGGAATGAACACTGAAGCTTTCTTT

D gene: -
V gene: TRBV20-1
clone size: few
J gene: TRBJ1-5
CDR3 protein: CSARDWGVGVQPQHF
CDR3 DNA: TGCAGTGCTAGAGATTGGGGGGTTGGGGTTCAGCCCCAGCATTTT

D gene: -
V gene: TRBV27
clone size: -
J gene: TRBJ2-2
CDR3 protein: CASSSGPLTGELFF
CDR3 DNA: TGTGCCAGCAGTTCGGGGCCGCTCACCGGGGAGCTGTTTTTT

D gene: -
V gene: TRBV4-1
clone size: -
J gene: TRBJ1-5
CDR3 protein: CASSQAPGYNQPQHF
CDR3 DNA: TGCGCCAGCAGCCAAGCCCCCGGATATAATCAGCCCCAGCATTTT

D gene: -
V gene: TRBV12-5
clone size: -
J gene: TRBJ1-3
CDR3 protein: CASGLTGRRNTIYF
CDR3 DNA: TGTGCTAGTGGTTTGACCGGGCGTCGAAACACCATATATTTT

D gene: TRBD1
V gene: TRBV7-6
clone size: -
J gene: TRBJ2-2
CDR3 protein: CTSSQRTGAGELFF
CDR3 DNA: TGTACCAGCAGCCAGAGGACAGGGGCCGGGGAGCTGTTTTTT

D gene: -
V gene: TRBV7-8
clone size: few
J gene: TRBJ1-2
CDR3 protein: CASSQPGEDYGYTF
CDR3 DNA: TGTGCCAGCAGCCAGCCGGGAGAAGACTATGGCTACACCTTC

D gene: -
V gene: TRBV3-1
clone size: once
J gene: TRBJ1-1
CDR3 protein: CASRQGSRSEAFF
CDR3 DNA: TGTGCCAGCAGACAGGGTAGTCGGTCTGAAGCTTTCTTT

D gene: TRBD2
V gene: TRBV12-3/TRBV12-4
clone size: -
J gene: TRBJ2-3
CDR3 protein: CASSLPRLAEDTDTQYF
CDR3 DNA: TGTGCCAGCAGTTTGCCCCGGCTAGCGGAGGACACAGATACGCAGTATTTT

D gene: -
V gene: TRBV28
clone size: -
J gene: TRBJ1-1
CDR3 protein: CASSPRTVESITGLNTEAFF
CDR3 DNA: TGTGCCAGCAGTCCCCGGACAGTGGAGAGCATCACTGGCCTGAACACTGAAGCTTTCTTT

D gene: -
V gene: TRBV2
clone size: -
J gene: TRBJ2-7
CDR3 protein: CASSPSGAREQYF
CDR3 DNA: TGTGCCAGCAGTCCTTCGGGGGCTCGGGAGCAGTACTTC

D gene: TRBD1
V gene: TRBV7-7
clone size: -
J gene: TRBJ2-3
CDR3 protein: CASSLRGRGLDTQYF
CDR3 DNA: TGTGCTAGCAGCTTACGGGGCAGGGGGCTGGATACGCAGTATTTT

D gene: -
V gene: TRBV6-1
clone size: few
J gene: TRBJ1-1
CDR3 protein: CALIIRDIHRFMNTEAFF
CDR3 DNA: TGTGCCCTGATAATCCGGGACATCCACCGCTTCATGAACACTGAAGCTTTCTTT

D gene: -
V gene: TRBV5-8
clone size: few
J gene: TRBJ1-2
CDR3 protein: CASSLRQGIFDYGYTF
CDR3 DNA: TGTGCCAGCAGCTTGCGGCAGGGTATATTTGACTATGGCTACACCTTC

D gene: TRBD2
V gene: TRBV6-5
clone size: -
J gene: TRBJ2-1
CDR3 protein: CASSYSPYRLAGVEQFF
CDR3 DNA: TGTGCCAGCAGTTACTCGCCATATCGGCTAGCGGGGGTTGAGCAGTTCTTC

D gene: -
V gene: TRBV4-3
clone size: few
J gene: TRBJ2-6
CDR3 protein: CASSQVSSGANVLTF
CDR3 DNA: TGCGCCAGCAGCCAAGTCTCCTCTGGGGCCAACGTCCTGACTTTC

D gene: TRBD1
V gene: TRBV24-1
clone size: few
J gene: TRBJ2-2
CDR3 protein: CATSDWTGSNTGELFF
CDR3 DNA: TGTGCCACCAGTGATTGGACAGGGTCGAACACCGGGGAGCTGTTTTTT

D gene: -
V gene: TRBV6-2/TRBV6-3
clone size: few
J gene: TRBJ2-2
CDR3 protein: CASSSSPRPGELFF
CDR3 DNA: TGTGCCAGCAGTTCCTCCCCCAGGCCCGGGGAGCTGTTTTTT

D gene: -
V gene: TRBV4-1
clone size: -
J gene: TRBJ2-5
CDR3 protein: CASSLTLGRTRQETQYF
CDR3 DNA: TGCGCCAGCAGCCTTACTCTAGGAAGGACCCGACAAGAGACCCAGTACTTC

D gene: TRBD1
V gene: TRBV5-4
clone size: -
J gene: TRBJ2-2
CDR3 protein: CASSLDPGGMDTRELFF
CDR3 DNA: TGTGCCAGCAGCTTGGATCCAGGGGGCATGGACACCAGGGAGCTGTTTTTT

D gene: -
V gene: TRBV28
clone size: few
J gene: TRBJ1-1
CDR3 protein: CASSLVAANPPGTEAFF
CDR3 DNA: TGTGCCAGCAGTTTGGTCGCAGCAAATCCACCGGGAACTGAAGCTTTCTTT

D gene: -
V gene: TRBV7-9
clone size: few
J gene: TRBJ1-1
CDR3 protein: CASSFSPDEAFF
CDR3 DNA: TGTGCCAGCAGCTTCTCCCCCGATGAAGCTTTCTTT

D gene: TRBD1
V gene: TRBV4-1
clone size: -
J gene: TRBJ2-5
CDR3 protein: CASSQYPGQGGETQYF
CDR3 DNA: TGCGCCAGCAGCCAATATCCAGGACAGGGCGGGGAGACCCAGTACTTC

D gene: TRBD1
V gene: TRBV6-5
clone size: -
J gene: TRBJ2-1
CDR3 protein: CASSYEQGRLHEQFF
CDR3 DNA: TGTGCCAGCAGTTACGAACAGGGGAGATTACATGAGCAGTTCTTC

D gene: -
V gene: TRBV7-8
clone size: few
J gene: TRBJ1-5
CDR3 protein: CASSLGTLYNQPQHF
CDR3 DNA: TGTGCCAGCAGCTTAGGGACTCTCTACAATCAGCCCCAGCATTTT

D gene: -
V gene: TRBV7-9
clone size: few
J gene: TRBJ2-7
CDR3 protein: CASSSLLQGPLEEQYF
CDR3 DNA: TGTGCCAGCAGCTCCTTATTACAGGGCCCACTGGAGGAGCAGTACTTC

D gene: TRBD1
V gene: TRBV9
clone size: -
J gene: TRBJ1-6
CDR3 protein: CASSATPTGESSYNSPLHF
CDR3 DNA: TGTGCCAGCAGCGCAACCCCGACAGGGGAGAGCTCCTATAATTCACCCCTCCACTTT

D gene: -
V gene: TRBV13
clone size: few
J gene: TRBJ1-2
CDR3 protein: CASSPSEQGHSGYTF
CDR3 DNA: TGTGCCAGCAGCCCATCGGAGCAGGGCCATAGTGGCTACACCTTC

D gene: TRBD2
V gene: TRBV20-1
clone size: -
J gene: TRBJ2-5
CDR3 protein: CSARDLGLAWETQYF
CDR3 DNA: TGCAGTGCTAGAGATCTAGGACTAGCCTGGGAGACCCAGTACTTC

D gene: -
V gene: TRBV27
clone size: few
J gene: TRBJ2-3
CDR3 protein: CASSPDSSADTQYF
CDR3 DNA: TGTGCCAGCAGCCCCGACAGTAGCGCAGATACGCAGTATTTT

D gene: -
V gene: TRBV12-3/TRBV12-4
clone size: few
J gene: TRBJ2-5
CDR3 protein: CASKDGMEETQYF
CDR3 DNA: TGTGCCAGCAAAGACGGGATGGAAGAGACCCAGTACTTC

D gene: -
V gene: TRBV4-1
clone size: few
J gene: TRBJ2-1
CDR3 protein: CASSQEKVRGGNEQFF
CDR3 DNA: TGCGCCAGCAGCCAAGAAAAAGTTAGGGGAGGCAATGAGCAGTTCTTC

D gene: -
V gene: TRBV6-5
clone size: few
J gene: TRBJ1-1
CDR3 protein: CASSPNGRTEAFF
CDR3 DNA: TGTGCCAGCAGCCCTAATGGGCGCACTGAAGCTTTCTTT

D gene: -
V gene: TRBV5-4
clone size: few
J gene: TRBJ2-1
CDR3 protein: CASSSRETGFDEQFF
CDR3 DNA: TGTGCCAGCAGCTCACGGGAGACAGGGTTTGATGAGCAGTTCTTC

D gene: -
V gene: TRBV27
clone size: -
J gene: TRBJ1-5
CDR3 protein: CASSPTGVRPQHF
CDR3 DNA: TGTGCCAGCAGTCCCACGGGAGTGCGGCCCCAGCATTTT

D gene: TRBD2
V gene: TRBV7-2
clone size: many
J gene: TRBJ2-7
CDR3 protein: CASSSSGVSYEQYF
CDR3 DNA: TGTGCCAGCAGCTCTAGCGGGGTTTCCTACGAGCAGTACTTC

D gene: -
V gene: TRBV18
clone size: -
J gene: TRBJ2-4
CDR3 protein: CASSSEGGNIQYF
CDR3 DNA: TGTGCCAGCTCATCAGAGGGTGGAAACATTCAGTACTTC

D gene: -
V gene: TRBV19
clone size: many
J gene: TRBJ1-5
CDR3 protein: CASSMNSYQPQHF
CDR3 DNA: TGTGCCAGTAGTATGAACTCATATCAGCCCCAGCATTTT

D gene: TRBD2
V gene: TRBV7-8
clone size: many
J gene: TRBJ2-2
CDR3 protein: CASSLEFTGGPAGELFF
CDR3 DNA: TGTGCCAGCAGCTTAGAATTTACGGGGGGGCCCGCCGGGGAGCTGTTTTTT

D gene: -
V gene: TRBV19
clone size: few
J gene: TRBJ2-1
CDR3 protein: CASSSVGANNEQFF
CDR3 DNA: TGTGCCAGTAGTTCAGTGGGGGCGAACAATGAGCAGTTCTTC

D gene: TRBD1
V gene: TRBV27
clone size: -
J gene: TRBJ1-5
CDR3 protein: CASSPLGDRGKPQHF
CDR3 DNA: TGTGCCAGCAGTCCCCTCGGTGACAGGGGAAAGCCCCAGCATTTT

D gene: -
V gene: TRBV29-1
clone size: -
J gene: TRBJ2-1
CDR3 protein: CSVEERLNNEQFF
CDR3 DNA: TGCAGCGTTGAAGAGCGGCTGAACAATGAGCAGTTCTTC

D gene: -
V gene: TRBV12-3/TRBV12-4
clone size: few
J gene: TRBJ1-1
CDR3 protein: CASQDSGVTEAFF
CDR3 DNA: TGTGCCAGCCAGGACAGCGGGGTCACTGAAGCTTTCTTT

D gene: TRBD1
V gene: TRBV4-1
clone size: few
J gene: TRBJ2-1
CDR3 protein: CASSQATGDSYNEQFF
CDR3 DNA: TGCGCCAGCAGCCAAGCCACAGGGGATTCCTACAATGAGCAGTTCTTC

D gene: -
V gene: TRBV19
clone size: -
J gene: TRBJ2-7
CDR3 protein: CVTQGSAYEQYF
CDR3 DNA: TGTGTCACTCAGGGGAGCGCCTACGAGCAGTACTTC

D gene: TRBD2
V gene: TRBV10-3
clone size: -
J gene: TRBJ2-2
CDR3 protein: CAISEELAGDKNTGELFF
CDR3 DNA: TGTGCCATCAGTGAGGAACTAGCGGGGGATAAGAACACCGGGGAGCTGTTTTTT

D gene: TRBD1
V gene: TRBV13
clone size: -
J gene: TRBJ2-7
CDR3 protein: CTSSSVTGGLYEQYF
CDR3 DNA: TGTACCAGCAGCTCGGTCACAGGGGGCCTCTACGAGCAGTACTTC

D gene: -
V gene: TRBV6-1
clone size: few
J gene: TRBJ1-5
CDR3 protein: CASSERGQKSNQPQHF
CDR3 DNA: TGTGCCAGCAGTGAAAGAGGACAGAAAAGCAATCAGCCCCAGCATTTT

D gene: -
V gene: TRBV24-1
clone size: -
J gene: TRBJ1-2
CDR3 protein: CATSDLGDPNGYTF
CDR3 DNA: TGTGCCACCAGTGATTTGGGGGACCCCAATGGCTACACCTTC

D gene: -
V gene: TRBV20-1
clone size: -
J gene: TRBJ1-5
CDR3 protein: CSASVGGHSNQPQHF
CDR3 DNA: TGCAGTGCTAGCGTGGGTGGGCATAGCAATCAGCCCCAGCATTTT

D gene: TRBD2
V gene: TRBV7-8
clone size: many
J gene: TRBJ2-7
CDR3 protein: CASSFNGLALYEQYF
CDR3 DNA: TGTGCCAGCAGCTTTAACGGACTAGCCCTATACGAGCAGTACTTC

D gene: -
V gene: TRBV5-4
clone size: few
J gene: TRBJ1-1
CDR3 protein: CASTLGGEGKEAFF
CDR3 DNA: TGTGCCAGCACCCTTGGGGGCGAGGGAAAAGAAGCTTTCTTT